The source of this TCR beta chain is a study of vaccination and CD4 T cells after COVID-19. As for the study in general: Control wells got either CEFX epitopes, HIV-1 Nef peptides, or no peptide at all.

Comments on this clonotype: Antigen: not known.

Study-wide findings and caveats: With convalescent patients, a median approximately 86% of reactive clones emerged solely after vaccination.

This CDR3 is built from 13 residues. The germline V gene has CDR1 KGHSH and CDR2 LQKENI. Trimming pared 2 bases from V and 2 bases from J, leaving 7 bases between. Sequencing of the DNA from cultured CD4+ T cells was carried out with the Oncomine TCR Beta short-read assay. TCRdb reprocessed the PCR reads with MiXCR, giving one entry per CDR3 protein. This table holds some 17,000 distinct CDR3 sequences, approximately 59% found once. The treatment: approximately 11-day PBMC culture with coronavirus spike peptide pools or control peptides (ViraFEST assay). IL-2 at about 9.3 IU/ml and peptide pools at 9 to 10 ug/ml were added to PBMCs cultured at roughly 2 million per well.

The sequence came from a human donor who had recovered from COVID-19. The chain links TRBV18 to TRBJ2-7; D is unclear. The specimen was CD4+ T cells from blood, cultured in vitro, collected after SARS-CoV-2 vaccination. In nucleotides, the CDR3 is TGTGCCAGCTCACCAGCCAGAGCCTACGAGCAGTACTTC. Translating it yields CASSPARAYEQYF.